The 24 T cell receptor beta chains reported below all come from one sample, sequenced in a study of molecular identifiers for immune sequencing clone quantification. TCRdb used MiXCR to reprocess the PCR reads, holding one entry per CDR3 protein. Among hundreds of thousands of distinct CDR3 sequences listed, 20% to 25% were seen once. Sequencing was done on a sample of naive CD8+ T cells from blood, with Jurkat cell RNA spiked in. Subset defined: FACS-sorted CD8+CD4-CCR7+CD45RA+ naive T cells. These receptors were collected from a human donor in good health. Some libraries in this study had Jurkat cell RNA spiked in.

In this sample, this clonotype turned up many times. The chain has TRBV20-1 and TRBJ2-1; possible D gene TRBD2, 6 bases. The CDR3 spans 14 residues. Germline CDR1 is DFQATT and CDR2 is SNEGSKA (reference sequence). Written as DNA, the CDR3 is TGCAGCGCAAATGCAGGGTCCCGGGGGTATGAGCAGTTCTTC. This codes for CSANAGSRGYEQFF.

This clonotype was detected ten times or more. The V call is TRBV28, the J call TRBJ2-7; 9 bases agree with TRBD2. The V and J ends lost 3 bases and 4 bases, in that order; junction bases with no gene match: 7. Germline V gives CDR1 MDHEN, CDR2 SYDVKM. The length of the CDR3 is 15 residues. The CDR3 sequence: CASSFVLAGIYEQYF. In DNA, the CDR3 is TGTGCCAGCAGTTTTGTGCTAGCGGGAATTTACGAGCAGTACTTC.

This clonotype was counted only a few times. The V gene is TRBV4-1, the J gene TRBJ2-2; 10 bases are a match to TRBD2. This CDR3 is built from 16 residues. Germline trimming cut 4 bases from V and 6 bases from J; bases unmatched to any gene: 8. Germline assignment: CDR1 MGHRA and CDR2 YSYEKL. The CDR3 nucleotides are TGCGCCAGCAGCCTAAATAGCGGGAGGCAGGCCGGGGAGCTGTTTTTT. The encoded protein is CASSLNSGRQAGELFF.

The table lists this clonotype with many counts. The chain couples TRBV19 to TRBJ2-5; D is tentatively TRBD1 or TRBD2 (5 bases each). V was cut by 5 bases and J by 2 bases, with 12 bases left in between. The CDR3 is made up of 14 amino acids. Germline V gene sequence: CDR1 LNHDA, CDR2 SQIVND (reference sequence). The DNA for the CDR3 is TGTGCCAGTAGTCGCCGGGGACCACAAGAGACCCAGTACTTC. Protein product: CASSRRGPQETQYF.

In its sample, this clonotype was seen many times. J is TRBJ2-3 and V is TRBV5-1; 13 bases agree with TRBD2. CDR3 length: 18 amino acids. V lost 4 bases to trimming and J lost 1 base; unmatched junction nucleotides: 9. Germline CDR1 reads SGHRS; CDR2 reads YFSETQ. CDR3 amino acids: CASSAILGLAGGTDTQYF. In DNA, the CDR3 is TGCGCCAGCAGCGCCATTCTTGGACTAGCGGGGGGCACAGATACGCAGTATTTT.

This clonotype was recorded many times. This chain uses TRBV7-2 with TRBJ1-4; D might be TRBD1 (5 bases). Trimming cost V 5 bases and J 8 bases, with 9 bases left between them. The germline gives CDR1 SGHTA, CDR2 FQGNSA. This CDR3 spans 12 amino acids. The CDR3 protein is CASSRDLEKLFF. The CDR3 coding sequence is TGTGCCAGCAGCAGGGACCTGGAAAAACTGTTTTTT. Together with reference TRBV7-2 and TRBJ1-4, the CDR3 gives the full variable domain: GAGVSQSPSNKVTEKGKDVELRCDPISGHTALYWYRQSLGQGLEFLIYFQGNSAPDKSGLPSDRFSAERTGGSVSTLTIQRTQQEDSAVYLCASSRDLEKLFFGSGTQLSVL.

This clonotype was detected many times. The rearrangement uses TRBV6-5 and TRBJ2-3; D gene ambiguous. V was cut by 5 bases and J by 0 bases, with 9 bases left in between. Germline V lookup: CDR1 MNHEY, CDR2 SVGAGI. This CDR3 has 14 amino acids. The CDR3 spells CASSVNPSTDTQYF. CDR3 in DNA: TGTGCCAGCAGTGTAAACCCGAGCACAGATACGCAGTATTTT.

In its sample, this clonotype was seen many times. This chain joins TRBV11-2 and TRBJ2-5, with D hard to call. Germline CDR1 and CDR2: SGHAT and FQNNGV. The CDR3 totals 13 residues. V dropped 6 bases and J dropped 5 bases, with 13 bases sitting between them. The CDR3 DNA is TGTGCCAGCAGGCTATCACTTTCGGAGACCCAGTACTTC. Its translation is CASRLSLSETQYF.

The rearrangement joins TRBV4-1 to TRBJ2-6; no clear D. From germline, CDR1 is MGHRA and CDR2 YSYEKL. The CDR3 spans 17 residues. Trimming removed 4 bases from V and 0 bases from J, with 13 bases in between. The CDR3 reads CASSPGPLHSGANVLTF. CDR3 sequence (DNA): TGCGCCAGCAGCCCGGGCCCACTTCACTCTGGGGCCAACGTCCTGACTTTC.

This clonotype was seen only a few times. It may be a read error: a sequence one base away is much more abundant. The rearrangement uses TRBV4-3 and TRBJ2-7, with 9 bases fitting TRBD1. CDR3 size: 14 residues. Trimming cost V 3 bases and J 5 bases; bases outside gene matches: 5. Per germline, CDR1 LGHNA and CDR2 YSLEER. The CDR3 loop is CASSHGTGSNEQYF. CDR3 coding DNA: TGCGCCAGCAGCCACGGGACAGGGTCCAACGAGCAGTACTTC.

This clonotype was recorded many times. The chain couples TRBV20-1 to TRBJ1-2; D perhaps matches TRBD1 (5 bases). Deletions cut 0 bases from V and 1 base from J, with 12 bases between. The germline V gene has CDR1 DFQATT and CDR2 SNEGSKA (reference sequence). CDR3 length equals 15 residues. The CDR3 sequence: CSARDKAGYNYGYTF. CDR3 sequence (DNA): TGCAGTGCTAGAGATAAGGCAGGGTATAACTATGGCTACACCTTC.

Comments on this clonotype: It is likely a read error, because the conserved phenylalanine at the end of the CDR3 is missing. The rearrangement joins TRBV7-9 to TRBJ1-1; D not certain. V lost 4 bases, J lost 2 bases, and 8 bases lay in between. CDR1 is SEHNR, CDR2 FQNEAQ, per germline (reference sequence). The CDR3 has 13 residues. CDR3 nucleotides: TGTGCCAGCAGCTATAACCGAAACACTGAAGCTTTCTCT. Translated, it gives CASSYNRNTEAFS.

In the case of this clonotype: This may come from a read error, since a much larger clone is one base off. The chain recombines TRBV11-2 with TRBJ2-7; D is unresolved. V lost 2 bases and J 4 bases, leaving 15 bases between the germline ends. CDR3 size: 15 residues. Germline CDR1 SGHAT, CDR2 FQNNGV. Written as DNA, the CDR3 is TGTGCCAGCAGCTTAAAGCGTCCGGCGGAATACGAGCAGTACTTC. Amino acids: CASSLKRPAEYEQYF. Combining the CDR3 with reference TRBV11-2 and TRBJ2-7 gives the whole variable domain EAGVAQSPRYKIIEKRQSVAFWCNPISGHATLYWYQQILGQGPKLLIQFQNNGVVDDSQLPKDRFSAERLKGVDSTLKIQPAKLEDSAVYLCASSLKRPAEYEQYFGPGTRLTVT.

A remark on this clonotype: This may be a read error, as it is one base from a much larger clone. The chain recombines TRBV12-3 or TRBV12-4 with TRBJ2-5; D is unresolved. The CDR3 covers 14 residues. Trimming shortened V by 8 bases and J by 5 bases, and 18 bases separated the two germline ends. In DNA, the CDR3 is TGTGCCAGCGGTAACCTCCCAAGTAAGGAGACCCAGTACTTC. Its translation: CASGNLPSKETQYF.

Worth noting for this clonotype: This may be a read error, as it is one base from a much larger clone. Given the absence of the conserved phenylalanine or tryptophan at the CDR3 end, a read error is likely. The chain is built from TRBV27 and TRBJ2-2; 7 bases align to TRBD1. CDR1 is MNHEY and CDR2 is SMNVEV in the germline V gene (reference sequence). This CDR3 comprises 12 residues. Trimming at V came to 6 bases and at J to 6 bases, leaving 1 base not matched to a gene. The DNA of the CDR3 is TGTGCCAGCAGGGACAGGTCCGGGGAGCTGTTTTCT. Its protein product is CASRDRSGELFS.

This clonotype was recorded at least ten times. V gene TRBV15 combines with J gene TRBJ1-2, with a possible D match to TRBD1 (6 bases). The V gene's germline CDR1 is LNHNV and CDR2 YYDKDF (reference sequence). Trimming took off 0 bases at V and 2 bases at J, with 16 bases between the two ends. There are 17 residues in the CDR3. DNA of the CDR3: TGTGCCACCAGCAGAGATCGGACAGCCGAATCGAACTATGGCTACACCTTC. Translating it yields CATSRDRTAESNYGYTF.

Remarks on this clonotype: Its ends do not fully match the called genes, so a read error is possible. CDR3 in amino acids: CGVEGLVGNSYNEQFF. The DNA of the CDR3 is TGCGGCGTCGAAGGGTTAGTGGGAAACTCCTACAATGAGCAGTTCTTC. V is TRBV29-1 and J is TRBJ2-1; D unclear. The CDR3 is made up of 16 amino acids. The germline V gene encodes CDR1 SQVTM and CDR2 ANQGSEA.

This clonotype was recorded at least ten times. The chain combines TRBV27 with TRBJ1-5; D may be TRBD1 (5 bases). The CDR3 extends over 16 amino acids. V dropped 5 bases and J dropped 4 bases, with 18 bases sitting between them. CDR1 MNHEY and CDR2 SMNVEV come from the germline V gene (reference sequence). The CDR3 DNA sequence: TGTGCCAGCAGTCCCATACCGGGGCCGGGAAATCAGCCCCAGCATTTT. It codes for CASSPIPGPGNQPQHF.

Many counts were recorded for this clonotype. The chain couples TRBV6-2 or TRBV6-3 to TRBJ1-1, with 10 bases lining up with TRBD1. Per germline, CDR1 MNHEY and CDR2 SVGEGT. This CDR3 spans 14 amino acids. The ends lost 5 bases at V and 5 bases at J; junction bases unmatched: 5. CDR3 region: CASSTWTGGTEAFF. CDR3 bases: TGTGCCAGCAGTACCTGGACAGGGGGGACTGAAGCTTTCTTT.

In its sample, this clonotype was seen a few times. The chain carries TRBV7-9 and TRBJ2-1; D is possibly TRBD2 (6 bases). V lost 2 bases, J lost 5 bases, and 16 bases lay in between. From germline, CDR1 is SEHNR and CDR2 FQNEAQ (reference sequence). CDR3 length: 16 residues. The CDR3 region is CASSLSGSDYHNEQFF. In DNA, the CDR3 is TGTGCCAGCAGCTTAAGCGGGTCGGACTACCACAATGAGCAGTTCTTC.

In the case of this clonotype: A much more abundant neighbour one base away suggests this may be a read error. This chain connects TRBV28 to TRBJ2-2; 11 bases fit TRBD2. The CDR3 has 16 amino acids. Germline-derived CDR1 and CDR2 are MDHEN and SYDVKM. CDR3 sequence: CDSSLLAGASAGELFF. The DNA for the CDR3 is TGTGACAGCAGTCTACTAGCGGGAGCTTCCGCCGGGGAGCTGTTTTTT. Full variable domain (missing parts from reference TRBV28 and TRBJ2-2): DVKVTQSSRYLVKRTGEKVFLECVQDMDHENMFWYRQDPGLGLRLIYFSYDVKMKEKGDIPEGYSVSREKKERFSLILESASTNQTSMYLCDSSLLAGASAGELFFGEGSRLTVL.

This clonotype was seen a few times. This sequence joins TRBV20-1 and TRBJ2-5, with 9 bases lining up with TRBD2. The CDR3 has 16 amino acids. J gave up 2 bases and V 6 bases, and 13 bases lay outside the gene matches. CDR1 DFQATT and CDR2 SNEGSKA come from the germline V gene (reference sequence). The CDR3 protein is CSAPFGASGVQETQYF. CDR3 bases: TGCAGTGCCCCATTTGGGGCTAGCGGGGTTCAAGAGACCCAGTACTTC.

Notes on this clonotype: One end of the junction is discordant with germline, which a read error may explain. The chain recombines TRBV20-1 with TRBJ2-5, with D possibly being TRBD2 (7 bases). The V gene's germline CDR1 is DFQATT and CDR2 SNEGSKA (reference sequence). The CDR3 length is 14 residues. CDR3 in amino acids: CSARDRRGQETQCF. The CDR3 nucleotides are TGCAGTGCTAGAGATCGGCGGGGGCAAGAGACCCAGTGCTTC.

The genes are TRBV12-3 or TRBV12-4 and TRBJ1-1, with 10 positions matching TRBD1. The CDR3 length is 19 residues. Germline trimming cut 4 bases from V and 3 bases from J; bases unmatched to any gene: 17. CDR3 coding DNA: TGTGCCAGCAGTTATCGGCCGGGACAGGGGCCTCCTGCGGACACTGAAGCTTTCTTT. Protein product: CASSYRPGQGPPADTEAFF.